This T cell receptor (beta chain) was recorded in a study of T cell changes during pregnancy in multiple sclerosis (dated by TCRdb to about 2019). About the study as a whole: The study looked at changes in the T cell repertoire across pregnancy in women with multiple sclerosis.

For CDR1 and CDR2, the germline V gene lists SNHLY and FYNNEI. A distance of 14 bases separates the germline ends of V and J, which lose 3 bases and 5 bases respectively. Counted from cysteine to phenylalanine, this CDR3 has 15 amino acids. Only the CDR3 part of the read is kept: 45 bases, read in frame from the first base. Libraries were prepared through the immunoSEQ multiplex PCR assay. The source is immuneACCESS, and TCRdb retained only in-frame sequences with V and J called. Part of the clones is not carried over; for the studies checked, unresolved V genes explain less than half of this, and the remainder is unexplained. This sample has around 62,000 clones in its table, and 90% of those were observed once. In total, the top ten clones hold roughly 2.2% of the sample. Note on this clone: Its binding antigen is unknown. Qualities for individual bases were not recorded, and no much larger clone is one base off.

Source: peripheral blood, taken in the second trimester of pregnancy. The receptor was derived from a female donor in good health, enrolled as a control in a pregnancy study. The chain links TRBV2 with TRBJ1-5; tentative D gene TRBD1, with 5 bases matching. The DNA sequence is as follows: TGTGCCAGCAGTGAGGGAGGGGAGTCCTATCAGCCCCAGCATTTT. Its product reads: CASSEGGESYQPQHF.